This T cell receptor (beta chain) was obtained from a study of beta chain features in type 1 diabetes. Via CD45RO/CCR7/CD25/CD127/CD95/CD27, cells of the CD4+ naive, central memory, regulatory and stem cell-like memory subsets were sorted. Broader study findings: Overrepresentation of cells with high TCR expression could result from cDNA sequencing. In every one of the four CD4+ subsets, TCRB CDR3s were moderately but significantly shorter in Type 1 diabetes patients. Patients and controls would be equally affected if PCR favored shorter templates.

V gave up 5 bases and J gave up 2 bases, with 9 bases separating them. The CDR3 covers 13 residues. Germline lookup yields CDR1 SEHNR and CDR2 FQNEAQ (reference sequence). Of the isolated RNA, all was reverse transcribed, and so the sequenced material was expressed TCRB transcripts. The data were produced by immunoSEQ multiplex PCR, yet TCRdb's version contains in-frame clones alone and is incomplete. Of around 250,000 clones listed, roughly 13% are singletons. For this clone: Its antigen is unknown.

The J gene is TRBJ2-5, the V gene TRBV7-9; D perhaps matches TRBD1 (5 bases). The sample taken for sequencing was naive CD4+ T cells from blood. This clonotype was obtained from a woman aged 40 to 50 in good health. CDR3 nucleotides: TGTGCCAGCAGCCCTAGACAGCAAGAGACCCAGTACTTC. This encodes CASSPRQQETQYF.